This entry is about one T cell receptor beta chain. Its antigen remains unknown. This record comes from a study of a mutant IDH1 vaccine in newly diagnosed glioma. Time point defined: week 47, end of study. The investigators gave 300 ug of mutant IDH1 20-mer peptide in each vaccine dose, together with topical imiquimod. The germline V gene has CDR1 DFQATT and CDR2 SNEGSKA (reference sequence). The CDR3 length is 11 residues. The V end was cut by 5 bases, the J end by 5 bases, with 7 bases between. Study outcomes and limitations: Apparently, pseudoprogression bore no relation to changes among the top peripheral T cell clonotypes.

This table comes from immunoSEQ multiplex PCR, and its TCRdb copy is limited to in-frame clones, with some not included. The data show 50,000 to 55,000 clones, almost 65% seen once. The chain has TRBV20-1 and TRBJ2-1; D uncertain. This receptor was obtained from a man aged 35 to 55 with glioma. Some clones in this sample may be carry-over from other donors' samples. Sequenced material: peripheral blood mononuclear cells (PBMCs), taken from a glioma patient whose treatment included an IDH1 peptide vaccine. The CDR3: CSAVPHNEQFF. The DNA of the CDR3 is TGCAGTGCTGTCCCCCACAATGAGCAGTTCTTC.